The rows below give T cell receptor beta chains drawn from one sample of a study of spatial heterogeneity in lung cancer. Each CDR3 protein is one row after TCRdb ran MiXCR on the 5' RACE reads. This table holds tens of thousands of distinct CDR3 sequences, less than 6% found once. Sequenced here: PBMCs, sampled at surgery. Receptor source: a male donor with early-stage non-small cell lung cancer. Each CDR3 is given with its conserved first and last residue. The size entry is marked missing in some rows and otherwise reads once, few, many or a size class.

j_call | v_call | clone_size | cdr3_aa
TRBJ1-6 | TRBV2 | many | CASHGGTVNSPLHF
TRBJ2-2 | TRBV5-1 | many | CASSVDSNTGELFF
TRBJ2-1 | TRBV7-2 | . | CASSLARQVGGEQFF
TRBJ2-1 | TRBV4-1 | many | CASRLSGGASVNEQFF
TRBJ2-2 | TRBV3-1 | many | CASSQGLLRAYGELFF
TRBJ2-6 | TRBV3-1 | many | CASSRPGEVLTF
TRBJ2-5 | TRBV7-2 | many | CASSSSPRVQETQYF
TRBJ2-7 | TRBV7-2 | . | CASSLGQGAYEQYF
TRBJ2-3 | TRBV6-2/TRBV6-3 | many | CASRPGTDPTHHTQYF
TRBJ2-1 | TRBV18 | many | CASSRLGVGNEQFF
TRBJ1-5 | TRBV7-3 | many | CASRGDDQPQHF
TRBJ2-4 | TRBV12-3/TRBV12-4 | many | CASSLNTENIQYF
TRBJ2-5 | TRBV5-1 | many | CASSLGTGEETQYF
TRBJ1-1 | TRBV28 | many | CASSKQGNTEAFF
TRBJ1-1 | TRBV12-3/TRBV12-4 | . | CASSLGVSAFF
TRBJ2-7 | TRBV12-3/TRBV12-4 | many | CASRPSGPAYEQYF
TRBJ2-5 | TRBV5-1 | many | CASRIQETQYF
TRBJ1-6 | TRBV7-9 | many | CASSSTEQSNNSPLHF
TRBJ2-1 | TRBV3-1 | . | CASEAGGLNEQFF
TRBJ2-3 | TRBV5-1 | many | CASSSLSGGRTDTQYF
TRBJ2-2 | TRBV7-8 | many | CASSPWTSGRAGELFF
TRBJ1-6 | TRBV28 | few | CASSRSPTNSPLHF
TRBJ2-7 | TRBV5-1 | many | CASSFGTQGEQYF
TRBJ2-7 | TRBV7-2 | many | CASSLDLGEWYF